This paragraph covers one T cell receptor (beta chain) sequence. The antigen this receptor binds is unknown. The sample holds no much larger clone one base away, and base qualities are not on file. Library preparation was by PCR. The sequencer was an Illumina HiSeq 2500. Unique molecular identifiers were incorporated into TCR beta cDNA libraries to reduce PCR and sequencing biases. Some 500,000 cDNA molecules were obtained for every 1 to 10 million input T cells, so each molecule roughly corresponded to one T cell. The same protocol used for the earlier healthy control dataset was applied to prepare and sequence the patient libraries. Samples belonging to the same batch were prepared together, multiplexed and sequenced on a shared HiSeq lane. In the paper's pipeline: Raw barcoded reads were processed with MIGEC, and single-read molecular identifier groups were discarded before consensus assembly and CDR3 extraction. Clonotype tables were post-analysed with VDJtools, normalizing diversity by down-sampling all datasets to the smallest sample size. Repertoire overlap clustering matched CDR3 amino acid but not nucleotide sequences to correct batch-related cross-sample contamination. The raw public reads went through TCRdb reprocessing: fastp at Q25, MiXCR clone calling, in-frame beta chains kept. Identical CDR3 protein sequences are pooled into one entry, listed with their most common genes and DNA. V and J calls and clone size were set by TCRdb, not the authors. Here the sample has 650,000 to 850,000 distinct CDR3 sequences; roughly 58% occur a single time. Around 4.5% of the sample belongs to the ten largest clones.

This entry belongs to a study of post-analysis software for immune sequencing data (dated by TCRdb to 2013 to 2016). In the study overall: The recorded disease courses included relapsing-remitting, secondary progressive and progressive-relapsing multiple sclerosis, and some patients had no subtype annotation. The patient repertoires were set against about 12 previously published healthy control repertoires from donors whose ages ranged from roughly 6 to 27 years. A subset of samples was prepared in parallel using single-end sample barcoding, then pooled and co-amplified after Illumina adapter ligation.

To demonstrate the VDJtools post-analysis software, the study profiled TCR beta repertoires from the peripheral blood of 10 to 15 young patients with multiple sclerosis. The multiple sclerosis patients were children and adolescents ranging in age from roughly 6 to 16 years. Overall study results and their limits: Compared with controls, multiple sclerosis patients had significantly lower normalized Chao1 diversity, a finding suggesting substantial peripheral T-cell clonal expansion. The control group was slightly older than the multiple sclerosis patient group. Strong co-clustering of samples prepared in the same batch was shown by direct clustering with F measure, prompting a batch-effect correction. Patients showed significantly higher frequencies than controls for about five TRBV segments, among them TRBV5-6, TRBV5-1 and TRBV20-1.

The germline V gene encodes CDR1 SGHRS and CDR2 YFSETQ. The CDR3 spans 15 residues, from the cysteine through the phenylalanine. Just the 45-base CDR3 DNA is kept, in frame starting at base 1. V sheds 3 bases and J sheds 4 bases, leaving 16 bases between their ends. In this chain, TRBV5-1 is recombined with TRBJ1-2, with a tentative D gene TRBD1 over 6 matching bases. The receptor's source is a girl between 5 and 17 years old with multiple sclerosis. Material: blood. In nucleotides, the sequence is TGCGCCAGCAGCTACGCGGAGGGGGTTGGCTATGGCTACACCTTC. It translates to CASSYAEGVGYGYTF.